The clone carrying this TCR beta chain was recorded at least ten times. Its antigen remains unidentified. These data originate in a study of T cells in Graves' hyperthyroidism and ophthalmopathy. For the study at large: Before treatment of any kind, peripheral blood was taken at initial diagnosis. The study's findings and limits: Ophthalmopathy was told apart from stable hyperthyroidism by a 13 V-J model.

The CDR3 length is 15 residues. CDR1 is MDHEN, CDR2 SYDVKM, per germline. Trimming shortened V by 6 bases and J by 1 base, and 15 bases separated the two germline ends. What was amplified from RNA transcripts were TCR beta CDR3 regions. A set of HTBI primers served as the primers for a first-round RT-PCR of the TCR CDR3. TCRdb re-derived calls from the multiplex PCR reads in MiXCR, one entry per CDR3 protein. The table records 650,000 to 750,000 distinct CDR3 sequences, roughly 15% of them present only once. The sequenced sample consisted of blood. The clonotype comes from a woman aged 18 to 35 with Graves' hyperthyroidism. The chain recombines TRBV28 with TRBJ1-1, with D maybe TRBD1 (5 bases). CDR3 amino acids: CASRAGDYANTEAFF. As DNA, the CDR3 is TGTGCCAGCAGGGCTGGGGACTATGCGAACACTGAAGCTTTCTTT.